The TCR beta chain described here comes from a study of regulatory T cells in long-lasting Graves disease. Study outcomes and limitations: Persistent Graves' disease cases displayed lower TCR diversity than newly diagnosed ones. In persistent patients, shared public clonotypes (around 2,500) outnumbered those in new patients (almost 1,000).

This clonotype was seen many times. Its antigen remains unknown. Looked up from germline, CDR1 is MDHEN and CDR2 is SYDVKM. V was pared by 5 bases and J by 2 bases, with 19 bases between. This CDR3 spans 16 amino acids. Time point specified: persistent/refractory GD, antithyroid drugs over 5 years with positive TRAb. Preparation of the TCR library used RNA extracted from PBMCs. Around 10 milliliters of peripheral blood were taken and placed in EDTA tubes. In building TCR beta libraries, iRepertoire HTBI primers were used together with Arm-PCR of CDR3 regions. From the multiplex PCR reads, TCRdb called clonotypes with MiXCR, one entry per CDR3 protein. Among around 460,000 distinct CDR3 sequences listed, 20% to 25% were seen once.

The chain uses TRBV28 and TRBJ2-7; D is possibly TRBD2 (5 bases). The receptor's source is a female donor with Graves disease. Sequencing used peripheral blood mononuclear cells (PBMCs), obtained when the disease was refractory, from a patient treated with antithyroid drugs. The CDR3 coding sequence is TGTGCCAGCAGTCCTCACGATCGGCGGGCGACCTACGAGCAGTACTTC. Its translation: CASSPHDRRATYEQYF.